This entry concerns a single TCR beta chain. The CDR3 length is 14 residues. Per the germline V gene, CDR1 is MNHEY and CDR2 is SMNVEV (reference sequence). The treatment here: randomized to nivolumab then ipilimumab (arm A) or the reverse (arm B). None of the patients previously received DNA-damaging chemotherapy. Sorted cells were live CD3+CD8+, lacking CD19 and CD56, from PBMCs. The data belong to a study of sequential checkpoint blockade in melanoma. Study information: First-line arms were nivolumab then ipilimumab, or the reverse, randomized 1:1. Both treatment sequences were followed by maintenance nivolumab.

Generated by immunoSEQ multiplex PCR, the TCRdb table keeps only in-frame clones and is missing some. The repertoire holds 35,000 to 40,000 clones, with roughly 85% as singletons. Sample: CD8+ T cells sorted from blood (inferred from file names), taken from a patient given nivolumab and ipilimumab in sequence. The clonotype comes from a human donor with melanoma. V and J are TRBV27 and TRBJ2-5; TRBD1 matches at 10 bases. TRBJ2-7 explains the end of the DNA better; the J call may be wrong. In DNA form, the CDR3 reads TGTGCCAGCAGCCCGGGACAGGGGCTTTACGAGCAGTACTTC. Translation: CASSPGQGLYEQYF.